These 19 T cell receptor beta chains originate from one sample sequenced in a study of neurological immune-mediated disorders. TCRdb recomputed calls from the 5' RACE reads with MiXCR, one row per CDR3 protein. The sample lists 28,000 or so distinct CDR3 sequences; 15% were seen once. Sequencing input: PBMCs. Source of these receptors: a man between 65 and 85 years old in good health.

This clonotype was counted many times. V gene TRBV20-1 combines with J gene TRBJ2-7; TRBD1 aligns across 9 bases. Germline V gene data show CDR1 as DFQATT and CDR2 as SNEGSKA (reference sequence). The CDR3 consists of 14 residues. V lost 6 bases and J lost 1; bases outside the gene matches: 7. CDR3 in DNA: TGCAGTGCCGAGGGACAGGGCCTTTCCTACGAGCAGTACTTC. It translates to CSAEGQGLSYEQYF.

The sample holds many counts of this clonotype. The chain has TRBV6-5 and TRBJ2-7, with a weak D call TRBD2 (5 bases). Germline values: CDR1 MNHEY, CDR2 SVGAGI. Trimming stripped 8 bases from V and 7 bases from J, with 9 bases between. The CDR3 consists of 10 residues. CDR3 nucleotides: TGTGCCAGCGAGGGTAAGGAGCAGTACTTC. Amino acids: CASEGKEQYF.

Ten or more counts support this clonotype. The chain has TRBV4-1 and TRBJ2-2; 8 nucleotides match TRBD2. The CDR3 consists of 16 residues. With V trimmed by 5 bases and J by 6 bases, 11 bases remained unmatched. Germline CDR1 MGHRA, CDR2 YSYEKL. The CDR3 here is CASSGPGLGGAGELFF. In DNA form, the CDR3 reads TGCGCCAGCAGCGGACCGGGACTAGGTGGAGCCGGGGAGCTGTTTTTT.

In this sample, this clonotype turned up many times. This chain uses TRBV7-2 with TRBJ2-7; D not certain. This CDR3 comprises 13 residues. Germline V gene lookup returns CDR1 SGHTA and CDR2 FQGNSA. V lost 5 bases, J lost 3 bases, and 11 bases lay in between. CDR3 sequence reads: CASSTGRIYEQYF. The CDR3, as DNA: TGTGCCAGCAGCACTGGACGTATCTACGAGCAGTACTTC.

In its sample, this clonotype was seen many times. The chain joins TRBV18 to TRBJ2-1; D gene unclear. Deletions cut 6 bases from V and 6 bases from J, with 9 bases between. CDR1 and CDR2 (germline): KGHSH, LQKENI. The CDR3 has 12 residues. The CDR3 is CASSSSTNEQFF. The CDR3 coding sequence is TGTGCCAGCTCTTCCTCAACCAATGAGCAGTTCTTC. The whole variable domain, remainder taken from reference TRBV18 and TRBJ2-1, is NAGVMQNPRHLVRRRGQEARLRCSPMKGHSHVYWYRQLPEEGLKFMVYLQKENIIDESGMPKERFSAEFPKEGPSILRIQQVVRGDSAAYFCASSSSTNEQFFGPGTRLTVL.

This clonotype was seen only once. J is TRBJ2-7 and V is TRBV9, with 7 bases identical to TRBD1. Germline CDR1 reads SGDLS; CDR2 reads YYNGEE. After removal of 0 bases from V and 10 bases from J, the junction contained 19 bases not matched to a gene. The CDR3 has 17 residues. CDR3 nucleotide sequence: TGTGCCAGCAGCGTAGGGCTTTCTCCGACAGGGAAAATCTATCAGTACTTC. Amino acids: CASSVGLSPTGKIYQYF.

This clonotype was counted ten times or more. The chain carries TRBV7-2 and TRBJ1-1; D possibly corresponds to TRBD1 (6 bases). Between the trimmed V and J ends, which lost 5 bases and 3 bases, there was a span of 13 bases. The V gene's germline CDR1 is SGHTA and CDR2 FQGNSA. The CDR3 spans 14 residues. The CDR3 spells CASSTNRGHTEAFF. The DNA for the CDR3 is TGTGCCAGCAGCACAAACCGGGGGCACACTGAAGCTTTCTTT.

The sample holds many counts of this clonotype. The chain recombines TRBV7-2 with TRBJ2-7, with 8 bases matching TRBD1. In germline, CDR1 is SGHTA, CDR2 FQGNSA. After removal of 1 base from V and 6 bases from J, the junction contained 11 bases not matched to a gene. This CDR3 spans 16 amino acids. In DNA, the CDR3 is TGTGCCAGCAGCTTAGGATCGGCAGGGGGCGCGGCCGAGCAGTACTTC. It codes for CASSLGSAGGAAEQYF.

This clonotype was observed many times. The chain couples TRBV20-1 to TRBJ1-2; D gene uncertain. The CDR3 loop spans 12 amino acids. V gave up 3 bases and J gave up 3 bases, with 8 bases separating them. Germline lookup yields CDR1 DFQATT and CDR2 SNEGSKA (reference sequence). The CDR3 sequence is CSASNQDYGYTF. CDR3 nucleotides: TGCAGTGCTAGCAATCAAGACTATGGCTACACCTTC.

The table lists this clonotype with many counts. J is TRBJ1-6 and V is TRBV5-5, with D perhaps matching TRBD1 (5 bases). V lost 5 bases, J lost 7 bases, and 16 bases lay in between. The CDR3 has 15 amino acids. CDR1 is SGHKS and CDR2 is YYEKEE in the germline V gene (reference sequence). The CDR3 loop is CASRTPGPQNSPLHF. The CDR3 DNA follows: TGTGCCAGCAGGACGCCGGGACCACAGAATTCACCCCTCCACTTT.

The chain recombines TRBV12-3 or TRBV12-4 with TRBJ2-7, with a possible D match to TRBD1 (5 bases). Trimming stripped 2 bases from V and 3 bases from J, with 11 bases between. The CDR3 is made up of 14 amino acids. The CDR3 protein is CASSLSDRSYEQYF. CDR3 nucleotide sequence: TGTGCCAGCAGTTTATCCGACAGAAGCTACGAGCAGTACTTC.

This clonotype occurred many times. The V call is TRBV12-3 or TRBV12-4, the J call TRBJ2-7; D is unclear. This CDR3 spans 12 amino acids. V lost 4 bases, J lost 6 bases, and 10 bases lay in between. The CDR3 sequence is CASSYAYFEQYF. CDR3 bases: TGTGCCAGCAGTTACGCCTACTTCGAGCAGTACTTC.

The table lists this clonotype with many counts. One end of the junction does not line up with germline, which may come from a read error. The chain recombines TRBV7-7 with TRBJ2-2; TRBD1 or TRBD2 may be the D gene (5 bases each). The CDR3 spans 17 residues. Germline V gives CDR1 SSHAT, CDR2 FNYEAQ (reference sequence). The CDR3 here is CASNPQWGRVWTGELFF. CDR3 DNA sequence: TGTGCTAGCAACCCCCAGTGGGGGAGAGTATGGACCGGGGAGCTGTTTTTT.

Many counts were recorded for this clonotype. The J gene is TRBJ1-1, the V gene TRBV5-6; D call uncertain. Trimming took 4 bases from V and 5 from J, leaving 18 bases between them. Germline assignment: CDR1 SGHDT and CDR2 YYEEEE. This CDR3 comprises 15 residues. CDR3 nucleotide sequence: TGTGCCAGCAGCCGAATGAACTGGCGTCGGACTGAAGCTTTCTTT. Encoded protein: CASSRMNWRRTEAFF.

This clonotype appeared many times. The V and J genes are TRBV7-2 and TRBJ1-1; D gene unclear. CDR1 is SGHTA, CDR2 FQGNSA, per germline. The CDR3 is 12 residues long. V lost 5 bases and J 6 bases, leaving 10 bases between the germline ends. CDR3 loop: CASSPHFSEAFF. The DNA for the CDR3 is TGTGCCAGCAGCCCCCACTTCTCTGAAGCTTTCTTT.

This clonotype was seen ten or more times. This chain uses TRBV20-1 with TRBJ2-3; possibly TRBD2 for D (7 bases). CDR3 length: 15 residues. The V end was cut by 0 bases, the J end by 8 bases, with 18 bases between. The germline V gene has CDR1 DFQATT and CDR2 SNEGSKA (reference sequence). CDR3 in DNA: TGCAGTGCTAGAGATTCGGGGGGCCCGATTGGTACGCAGTATTTT. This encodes CSARDSGGPIGTQYF.

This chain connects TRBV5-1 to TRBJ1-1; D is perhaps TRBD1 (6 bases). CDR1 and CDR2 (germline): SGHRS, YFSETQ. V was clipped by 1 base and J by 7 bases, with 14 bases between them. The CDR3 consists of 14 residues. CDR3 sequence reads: CASSLTQGQSEAFF. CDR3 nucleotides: TGCGCCAGCAGCTTGACGCAGGGGCAGAGTGAAGCTTTCTTT.

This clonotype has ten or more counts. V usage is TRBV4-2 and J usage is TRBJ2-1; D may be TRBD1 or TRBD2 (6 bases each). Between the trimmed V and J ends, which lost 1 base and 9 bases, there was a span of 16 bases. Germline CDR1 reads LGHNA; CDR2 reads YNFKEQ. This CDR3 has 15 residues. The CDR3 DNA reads TGTGCCAGCAGCCAAGGGGGGGCGGTCTTCGGTGAGCAGTTCTTC. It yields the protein CASSQGGAVFGEQFF.

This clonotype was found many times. The chain's CDR3 is CATSEVGQPQHF. Here the CDR3 DNA reads TGTGCCACCTCGGAGGTAGGGCAGCCCCAGCATTTT. The rearrangement links TRBV12-3 or TRBV12-4 to TRBJ1-5; D unresolved. Trimming shortened V by 10 bases and J by 7 bases, and 14 bases separated the two germline ends. The CDR3 is made up of 12 amino acids.